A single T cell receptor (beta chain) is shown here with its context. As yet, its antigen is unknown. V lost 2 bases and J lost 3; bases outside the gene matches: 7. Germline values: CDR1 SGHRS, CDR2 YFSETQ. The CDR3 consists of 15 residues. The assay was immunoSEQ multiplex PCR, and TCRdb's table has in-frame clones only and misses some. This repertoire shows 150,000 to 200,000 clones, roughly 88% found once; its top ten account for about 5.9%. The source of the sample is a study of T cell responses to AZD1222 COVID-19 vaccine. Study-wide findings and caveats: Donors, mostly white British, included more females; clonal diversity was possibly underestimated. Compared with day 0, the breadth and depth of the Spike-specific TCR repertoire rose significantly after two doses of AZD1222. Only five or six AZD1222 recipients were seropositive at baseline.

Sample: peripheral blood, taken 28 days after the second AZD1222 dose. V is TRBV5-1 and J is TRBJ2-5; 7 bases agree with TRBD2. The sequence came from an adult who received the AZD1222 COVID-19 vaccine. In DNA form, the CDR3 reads TGCGCCAGCAGCTTCGCTAGCGGATTCGAAGAGACCCAGTACTTC. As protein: CASSFASGFEETQYF.